The clone carrying this T cell receptor (beta chain) was counted only a few times. Its antigen is currently unknown. This CDR3 has 13 amino acids. Trimming shortened V by 1 base and J by 10 bases, and 8 bases separated the two germline ends. Germline CDR1 reads SGHTA; CDR2 reads FQGTGA. One entry per CDR3 protein results from TCRdb running MiXCR on the reads. The profile shows hundreds of thousands of distinct CDR3 sequences, less than 40% of them singletons. This specimen comes from a study of T cell repertoires in cytomegalovirus infection. Background on the study: CMV epitopes, recently identified HLA-C-restricted and well-studied HLA-B-restricted, were used. Based on public TCR beta signatures, there were indications of CMV infection and of a matching HLA type.

This TCR came from a human donor in good health (CMV status not recorded). Some clones in this sample may be carry-over from other donors' samples. The gene calls are TRBV7-3 and TRBJ1-6; no clear D. This specimen was cultured CD8+ T cells from PBMCs, taken from culture after CMV antigen stimulation. CDR3 nucleotide sequence: TGTGCCAGCAGCTTAATACACCAGTCACCCCTCCACTTT. Translating gives CASSLIHQSPLHF.